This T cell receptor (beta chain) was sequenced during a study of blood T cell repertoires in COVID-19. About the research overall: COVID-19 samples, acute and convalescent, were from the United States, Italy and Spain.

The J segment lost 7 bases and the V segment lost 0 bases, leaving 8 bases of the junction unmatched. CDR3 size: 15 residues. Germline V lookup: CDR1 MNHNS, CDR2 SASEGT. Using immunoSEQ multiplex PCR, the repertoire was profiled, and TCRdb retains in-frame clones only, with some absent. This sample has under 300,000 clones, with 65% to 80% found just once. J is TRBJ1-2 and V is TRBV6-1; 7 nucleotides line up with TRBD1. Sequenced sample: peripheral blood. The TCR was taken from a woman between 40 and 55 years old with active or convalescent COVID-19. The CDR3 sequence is CASSEASEGAFGYTF. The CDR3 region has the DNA TGTGCCAGCAGTGAAGCGTCCGAGGGGGCCTTTGGCTACACCTTC.